This entry lists 3 T cell receptor beta chains sequenced from one sample in a study of shared clonotypes between healthy human individuals. Assay used: immunoSEQ multiplex PCR; TCRdb lists only in-frame clones, some missing. The table shows around 2.1 million clones, with roughly 91% occurring only once. Terminally differentiated effector memory CD45RA+ cells were excluded by CCR7 positive selection of CD45RO-negative cells. Sequenced sample: naive CD8+ T cells from PBMCs. The origin of the receptors is a man aged 18 to 29 in good health. Some clones in this sample may be carry-over from other donors' samples.

The chain is built from TRBV19 and TRBJ2-4; TRBD1 agrees at 9 bases. This CDR3 region has 15 residues. J was trimmed by 9 bases and V by 3 bases; bases with no gene match: 9. Germline V gives CDR1 LNHDA, CDR2 SQIVND (reference sequence). Written as DNA, the CDR3 is TGTGCCAGTAGTATTCCCCGGACAGGGGAAAGCATTCAGTACTTC. Its translation is CASSIPRTGESIQYF.

The chain is built from TRBV7-9 and TRBJ2-7; tentative D call: TRBD1 (6 bases). The CDR3 covers 15 residues. V dropped 5 bases and J dropped 5 bases, with 19 bases sitting between them. CDR1 and CDR2 from the germline V gene are SEHNR and FQNEAQ (reference sequence). CDR3 DNA sequence: TGTGCCAGCAGCCCGGACAGTCGGGCCCACCACGAGCAGTACTTC. It translates to CASSPDSRAHHEQYF.

V and J are TRBV27 and TRBJ2-2; 7 positions match TRBD1. The CDR3 runs 16 residues. CDR1 is MNHEY and CDR2 is SMNVEV in the germline V gene (reference sequence). Trimming cost V 4 bases and J 6 bases; bases outside gene matches: 11. The DNA for the CDR3 is TGTGCCAGCAGTTCCCTGACAGGGACCGGTCCCGGGGAGCTGTTTTTT. It encodes CASSSLTGTGPGELFF.